This T cell receptor beta chain was recovered during a study of blood T cell repertoires in COVID-19. Study in general: Both acute and convalescent COVID-19 samples were obtained from the United States, Italy and Spain.

Two negative PCRs, clearance, or symptom resolution characterized the recovered Cohort 3 donors. TCRdb keeps only in-frame clones here, not all; method: immunoSEQ multiplex PCR. Here the sample spans 300,000 or so clones, around nine tenths being singletons. The CDR3 is made up of 13 amino acids. Germline V gene data show CDR1 as SGHNT and CDR2 as YYREEE (reference sequence). The V end was cut by 2 bases, the J end by 1 base, with 7 bases between. V usage is TRBV5-4 and J usage is TRBJ2-7, with D perhaps TRBD2 (5 bases). Sequencing was done on a sample of PBMCs or T cells enriched from blood (not recorded which). The sequence was obtained from a man aged 60 to 75 who had recovered from COVID-19. CDR3 sequence reads: CASSFRGSYEQYF. In DNA form, the CDR3 reads TGTGCCAGCAGCTTTCGAGGGTCCTACGAGCAGTACTTC.